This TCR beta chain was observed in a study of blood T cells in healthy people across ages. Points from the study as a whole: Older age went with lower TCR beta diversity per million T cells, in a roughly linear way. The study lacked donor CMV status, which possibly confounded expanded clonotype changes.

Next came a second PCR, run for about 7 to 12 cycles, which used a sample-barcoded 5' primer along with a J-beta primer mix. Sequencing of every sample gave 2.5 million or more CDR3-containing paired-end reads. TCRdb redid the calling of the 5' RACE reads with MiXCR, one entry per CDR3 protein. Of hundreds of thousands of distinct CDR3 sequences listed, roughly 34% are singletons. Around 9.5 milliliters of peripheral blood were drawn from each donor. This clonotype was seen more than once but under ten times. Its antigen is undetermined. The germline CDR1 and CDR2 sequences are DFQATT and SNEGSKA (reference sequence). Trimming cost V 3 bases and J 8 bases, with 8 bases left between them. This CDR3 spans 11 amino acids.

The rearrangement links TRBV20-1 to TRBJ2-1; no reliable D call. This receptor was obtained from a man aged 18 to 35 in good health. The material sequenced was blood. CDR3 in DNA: TGCAGTGCTAGTGGTGGTTATGAGCAGTTCTTC. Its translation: CSASGGYEQFF.